These T cell receptor beta chains were read from a single sample in a study of glioma-infiltrating T cells after dendritic cell vaccination. TCRdb's copy holds only in-frame clones and misses some; the assay was immunoSEQ multiplex PCR. The sample lists about 92,000 clones; 85% to 90% were seen once. The specimen was blood, collected before dendritic cell vaccination. The receptors here all came from a human donor with glioblastoma. The CDR3 runs from the conserved cysteine through the conserved F or W.

J gene	V gene	CDR3 protein
TRBJ1-2	TRBV9	CASSAYVGDRGHEDYGYTF
TRBJ1-1	TRBV6-6	CASSGDTEAFF
TRBJ2-5	TRBV27	CASSSPRLAGALETQYF
TRBJ1-5	TRBV10-1	CASRKEAHRCNQPQHF
TRBJ2-7	TRBV7-9	CASSTSHAGLYEQYF
TRBJ1-2	TRBV7-8	CASSYRQGWGYTF
TRBJ1-2	TRBV5-4	CASSPQVQGYYGYTF
TRBJ2-1	TRBV27	CASSWTGPSEQFF
TRBJ1-2	TRBV2	CASRPTGANYGYTF
TRBJ1-1	TRBV30	CAWSGGYYTEAFF
TRBJ1-1	TRBV6-1	CASSAGTGGNTEAFF